A selection of T cell receptor beta chains follows, all from one sample in a study of CXCR3-negative and CXCR3-positive naive CD8 T cells. TCRdb re-called the 5' RACE reads, yielding one record per CDR3 amino acid sequence without DNA. The sample is made up of 50,000 to 65,000 distinct CDR3 sequences, and the top ten hold about 20% of it. The sample consisted of memory CD8+ T cells from blood. These receptors came from a human donor in good health. Some clones in this sample may be carry-over from other donors' samples. CDR3s include the opening cysteine and the closing phenylalanine or tryptophan.

>TRBV29-1|TRBJ1-2
CSVEGGLSYGYTF
>TRBV12-3/TRBV12-4|TRBJ2-6
CASSLLEGTGANVLTF
>TRBV11-2|TRBJ1-1
CASSLGQGITEAFF
>TRBV18|TRBJ2-1
CASSPSEGRVNEQFF
>TRBV13|TRBJ2-5
CASSPGLAGALEETQYF
>TRBV5-1|TRBJ2-5
CASWDPGQYQETQYF
>TRBV5-1|TRBJ1-1
CASSLGQGALNTEAFF
>TRBV3-1|TRBJ1-2
CASTPGPAPSYGYTF
>TRBV9|TRBJ2-7
CASSEDGDRLAEQYF
>TRBV7-2|TRBJ1-3
CASSSGRISGNTIYF
>TRBV6-2/TRBV6-3|TRBJ1-2
CASQAGQGAFRYGYTF
>TRBV10-2|TRBJ2-7
CASSEAWTGRAYEQYF
>TRBV20-1|TRBJ2-1
CSATPQLDSGGGGYNEQFF
>TRBV9|TRBJ1-1
CASSVVGTGKTEAFF
>TRBV7-9|TRBJ2-7
CASSPYKGRTYEQYF
>TRBV14|TRBJ2-5
CASSHRVGQNKTQYF
>TRBV7-9|TRBJ2-7
CASSLVPDYDYEQYF
>TRBV28|TRBJ2-7
CASSLRVVGYEQYF
>TRBV29-1|TRBJ1-2
CSVEENRESRSYTF
>TRBV12-3/TRBV12-4|TRBJ2-7
CASSLAHYEQYF
>TRBV5-1|TRBJ2-2
CASSLFALDREDLVDTGELFF
>TRBV3-1|TRBJ1-2
CASSQDAGTGAIYTF
>TRBV6-5|TRBJ2-2
CASSAGTEDTGELFF
>TRBV28|TRBJ2-5
CASSPQTGGETQYF
>TRBV3-1|TRBJ2-3
CASSPSQLAAYTDTQYF